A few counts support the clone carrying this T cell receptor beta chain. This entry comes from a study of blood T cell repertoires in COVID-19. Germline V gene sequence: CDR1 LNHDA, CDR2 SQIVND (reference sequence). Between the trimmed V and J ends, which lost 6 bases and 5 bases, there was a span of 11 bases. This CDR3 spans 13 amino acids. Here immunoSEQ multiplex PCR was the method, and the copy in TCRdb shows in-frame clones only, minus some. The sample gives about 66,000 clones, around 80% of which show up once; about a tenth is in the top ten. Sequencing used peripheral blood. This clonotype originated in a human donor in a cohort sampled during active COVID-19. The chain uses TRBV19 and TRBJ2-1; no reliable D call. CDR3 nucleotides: TGTGCCAGTAGCTTCTATACTAACAATGAGCAGTTCTTC. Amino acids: CASSFYTNNEQFF.